This T cell receptor (beta chain) was recovered during a study of blood T cell repertoires in COVID-19. Assay: immunoSEQ multiplex PCR; the TCRdb copy retains only in-frame clones and omits some. Of about 150,000 clones in the sample, 75% to 90% were seen once. The study recruited people aged roughly 18 to 100 years across more than 20 US areas. The CDR3 spans 15 residues. CDR1 is SNHLY, CDR2 FYNNEI, per germline. The V segment lost 4 bases and the J segment 3 bases; nucleotides outside the gene matches: 6. J is TRBJ2-7 and V is TRBV2, with 10 bases that match TRBD1. The sequence came from a woman in her thirties or forties who had been exposed to COVID-19. Sequencing used PBMCs or T cells enriched from blood (not recorded which). The CDR3 sequence is CASSVTGQGGYEQYF. CDR3 DNA sequence: TGTGCCAGCAGTGTGACCGGACAGGGGGGCTACGAGCAGTACTTC.